Described below is a single T cell receptor beta chain sequence and its context. This clonotype has just a few counts. No cognate antigen has been identified for it. No base-level quality is on record; no much larger clone is a single base apart. The CDR3 runs 17 residues from the cysteine to the phenylalanine. Only CDR3 DNA is held: 51 bases, read in frame from base 1. Trimming takes 6 bases off V and 0 bases off J; junction bases not matched to a gene: 7. The library was prepared using 5' RACE. A second PCR of about 6 to 12 cycles was run with a J-beta primer mix and a sample-barcoded 5' primer. Each TCR beta cDNA molecule received a unique molecular identifier from a template-switch 5' adaptor carrying 12 random nucleotides. At least 3 million CDR3-containing paired-end reads were obtained from each sample. The Mint cDNA synthesis kit, primed by a TRBC-specific oligonucleotide, was used to synthesize first-strand cDNA from all RNA. After uracil-DNA glycosylase treatment, a first 18-cycle PCR used universal primers M1SS and BC2_uni_R on all cDNA. The paper's processing steps were these. Normalization of each sample was performed by random selection of 1 million high-quality reads, each carrying a distinct molecular identifier. Reads with shared molecular identifiers were discarded instead of being binned into consensus sequences. MiTCR, run with a Q25 quality threshold and the strictest error-elimination algorithm, handled CDR3 identification, clonotype clustering and error correction. A nonparametric unseen species model using Euler transformation provided a lower-bound estimate of total TCR beta diversity. The public sequencing data were trimmed at Q25 with fastp and processed into clonotypes with MiXCR by TCRdb, which kept only in-frame beta chains. Rows with a matching CDR3 protein are joined into one entry that keeps the most common DNA and genes. TCRdb, not the authors, supplied the V and J calls. A total of 1.5 million to 2 million distinct CDR3 sequences appear in this sample, about 39% of them only once. The ten largest account for under 30% of the sample.

These data are taken from a study of blood T cells in healthy people across ages (dated by TCRdb to the mid-2010s). For the study in its entirety: In model experiments, template switching captured about one uniquely barcoded TCR beta cDNA molecule for every two T cells. Age-related changes in TCR beta repertoire diversity were measured in the study by deep sequencing normalized with unique cDNA molecular identifiers. The donors were divided into four age groups: young (average roughly 17 years), middle-aged (roughly 42), aged (about 56) and long-lived (approximately 74). To avoid experimental bias, donors of different ages were spread randomly across the sequencing lanes. Using the same blood draw, the study looked at two additional independent replicas of 1 million unique cDNA reads for two donors, one aged 18 to 30 and the other aged 80 or older. What the authors observed across the whole study: Compared with the aged group, the long-lived group had more naive CD4+ T cells, fewer expanded clones and increased TCR diversity, suggesting age selection. Because the CMV infection status of the donors was unknown, age-related changes in expanded clonotypes may potentially have been confounded. Bulk unsorted PBMC profiling prevented conclusive comparison of naive and antigen-experienced compartments. As age increased, observed TCR beta diversity per million T cells dropped in a roughly linear way, and a significant reduction was already evident by age approximately 40. Estimates of total diversity based on one million sequenced T cells were considered lower bounds and underestimates. A strong correlation was found between observed TCR beta diversity and the percentage of naive T cells measured by flow cytometry.

Donors were roughly 40 systemically healthy Caucasian individuals from Russia aged roughly 6 to 100 years. Each donor gave ten milliliters of peripheral blood, drawn into EDTA-treated Vacutainer tubes. Ficoll-Paque density-gradient centrifugation was used to isolate PBMCs, with at least 7 million obtained per sample. Trizol reagent was used to extract total RNA from the PBMCs, yielding at least 5 micrograms per sample. The percentages of naive CD45RAhigh/CD27high T cells were determined by flow cytometry on a PBMC aliquot from every donor. The sequencing input was blood. The receptor comes from a human donor in good health. Recombination joined TRBV12-3 or TRBV12-4 with TRBJ2-6, with TRBD1 identical over 8 junction bases. At the DNA level, the sequence is TGTGCCAGCAGCCCAGGGGGCCACCTCTCTGGGGCCAACGTCCTGACTTTC. Its amino acids are CASSPGGHLSGANVLTF.